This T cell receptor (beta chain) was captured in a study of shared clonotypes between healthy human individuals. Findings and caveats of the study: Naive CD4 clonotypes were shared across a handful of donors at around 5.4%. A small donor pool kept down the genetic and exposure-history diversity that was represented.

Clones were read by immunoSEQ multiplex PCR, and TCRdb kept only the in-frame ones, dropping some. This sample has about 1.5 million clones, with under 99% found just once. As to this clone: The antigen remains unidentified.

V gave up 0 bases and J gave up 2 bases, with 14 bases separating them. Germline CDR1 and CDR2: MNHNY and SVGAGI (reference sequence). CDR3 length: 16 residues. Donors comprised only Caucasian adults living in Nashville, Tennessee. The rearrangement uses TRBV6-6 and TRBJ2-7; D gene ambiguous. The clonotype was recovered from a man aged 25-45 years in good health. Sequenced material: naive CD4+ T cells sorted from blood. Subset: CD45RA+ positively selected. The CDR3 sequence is CASSYSPGHRTYEQYF. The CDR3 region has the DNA TGTGCCAGCAGTTACTCTCCTGGCCACCGAACCTACGAGCAGTACTTC.